This T cell receptor (beta chain) was profiled in a study of cytomegalovirus exposure and HLA in healthy donors. V lost 6 bases and J lost 4, with 13 bases in between. This CDR3 is built from 14 residues. CDR1 is SGHVS and CDR2 is FQNEAQ in the germline V gene. Method: immunoSEQ multiplex PCR; TCRdb's copy keeps in-frame clones and lacks some. The table has some 130,000 clones, about 91% seen once. The chain links TRBV7-8 to TRBJ1-5; D remains ambiguous. The source of this sequence is a woman under 30 in good health and CMV-seronegative. Sequencing was done on a sample of PBMCs. CDR3 residues: CASSSVGPNQPQHF. In DNA form, the CDR3 reads TGTGCCAGCAGTTCAGTTGGGCCAAATCAGCCCCAGCATTTT.